Following are 13 T cell receptor beta chains from one sample sequenced in a study of T cells expressing NK-cell markers. Reprocessing the 5' RACE reads, TCRdb reports a single entry for every CDR3 protein and omits DNA. This listing includes roughly 160,000 distinct CDR3 sequences. Sequencing was done on a sample of blood T cells: a sorted CD56 or NKG2C T cell subset, CD4+ or CD8+ T cells, or bulk PBMC T cells (not recorded which). The source is a man aged 18-75 years in good health.

This sequence joins TRBV5-8 and TRBJ2-1. Germline V gives CDR1 SGHTS, CDR2 YDEGEE. There are 13 residues in the CDR3. CDR3 in amino acids: CASSLHRNNEQFF. The full variable domain, in which reference TRBV5-8 and TRBJ2-1 provide the parts outside the CDR3, is EAGVTQSPTHLIKTRGQQATLRCSPISGHTSVYWYQQALGLGLQFLLWYDEGEERNRGNFPPRFSGRQFPNYSSELNVNALELEDSALYLCASSLHRNNEQFFGPGTRLTVL.

J is TRBJ2-7 and V is TRBV23-1; the D call of TRBD1 rests on TCRdb alone, since no DNA is present to check it. TRBV23-1 is placed among ORFs of uncertain function. CDR3 length: 14 residues. The CDR3 loop is CASPPAQAQGEQYF.

This chain links TRBV18 with TRBJ2-5; TCRdb selects TRBD1, and the lack of DNA leaves this call unchecked. Germline assignment: CDR1 KGHSH and CDR2 LQKENI. CDR3 length equals 16 residues. CDR3 loop: CASSRTIDRGQETQYF.

The chain joins TRBV5-5 to TRBJ2-7; TCRdb indicates TRBD1, and absent DNA this call remains unverified. Germline V gene sequence: CDR1 SGHKS, CDR2 YYEKEE (reference sequence). This CDR3 spans 15 amino acids. This CDR3 reads CASSFARGPGYEQYF.

V usage is TRBV5-1 and J usage is TRBJ2-3; TCRdb gives TRBD1 as the D gene, but with no DNA this cannot be confirmed. This CDR3 region has 16 residues. The germline gives CDR1 SGHRS, CDR2 YFSETQ. The CDR3 spells CASSLRTGVGTDTQYF.

The chain recombines TRBV25-1 with TRBJ1-5. This CDR3 region has 13 residues. Germline V gene sequence: CDR1 MGHDK, CDR2 SYGVNS. This CDR3 reads CASSEMGNQPQHF.

The V gene is TRBV6-5, the J gene TRBJ2-1; TCRdb's assignment of TRBD2 cannot be checked, as there is no DNA. The CDR3 spans 18 residues. CDR1 is MNHEY and CDR2 is SVGAGI in the germline V gene. CDR3 sequence reads: CASSQGLAGEPTYNEQFF.

V gene TRBV11-2 combines with J gene TRBJ2-1. This CDR3 spans 15 amino acids. The germline CDR1 and CDR2 sequences are SGHAT and FQNNGV. The CDR3 protein is CASSLASSAYNEQFF.

The chain joins TRBV19 to TRBJ2-1; absent DNA, TCRdb's TRBD2 call cannot be checked. The CDR3 has 13 residues. Germline lookup yields CDR1 LNHDA and CDR2 SQIVND (reference sequence). CDR3 loop: CASSIRLAGEQFF.

J is TRBJ2-7 and V is TRBV2. The CDR3 sequence is 14 residues long. CDR1 is SNHLY and CDR2 is FYNNEI in the germline V gene. This CDR3 reads CASSEGGTYYEQYF.

The V and J genes are TRBV6-1 and TRBJ1-3; TCRdb's assignment of TRBD1 cannot be checked, as there is no DNA. Germline CDR1 and CDR2: MNHNS and SASEGT. This CDR3 is built from 15 residues. The CDR3 is CASSTGGEGGNTIYF.

The CDR3 sequence: CASSTFRKDRIYYEQYF. The J gene is TRBJ2-7, the V gene TRBV21-1; TCRdb names TRBD1, which stays unverified in the absence of DNA. TRBV21-1 is shown as a pseudogene. This CDR3 has 17 amino acids.

This sequence joins TRBV24-1 and TRBJ1-5. The CDR3 consists of 14 residues. CDR1 and CDR2 (germline): KGHDR, SFDVKD. CDR3 region: CATSDSGRSQPQHF.